Below are 14 T cell receptor beta chains sequenced from a single sample in a study of T cell responses to AZD1222 COVID-19 vaccine. Profiled with immunoSEQ multiplex PCR; TCRdb holds only in-frame clones, not every one. The sample lists approximately 130,000 clones, approximately 90% occurring once. The source was peripheral blood, collected 28 days after the second AZD1222 dose. Source of these receptors: an adult who received the AZD1222 COVID-19 vaccine.

V and J are TRBV18 and TRBJ2-7; D is uncertain. Germline V gene data show CDR1 as KGHSH and CDR2 as LQKENI. This CDR3 has 11 amino acids. The V end was cut by 6 bases, the J end by 3 bases, with 6 bases between. The CDR3 sequence is CASSELYEQYF. The CDR3 DNA sequence: TGTGCCAGCTCGGAGCTCTACGAGCAGTACTTC.

CDR3 region: CASSHEGGFYTEAFF. CDR3 DNA: TGCGCCAGCAGCCACGAGGGGGGTTTCTACACTGAAGCTTTCTTT. The J gene is TRBJ1-1, the V gene TRBV5-1; possibly TRBD1 for D (6 bases). The CDR3 is made up of 15 amino acids. Germline CDR1 and CDR2: SGHRS and YFSETQ. V lost 4 bases and J lost 3, with 16 bases in between.

This chain links TRBV7-9 with TRBJ2-7; unclear D gene. Germline lookup yields CDR1 SEHNR and CDR2 FQNEAQ (reference sequence). This CDR3 is 12 amino acids long. V was pared by 5 bases and J by 0 bases, with 5 bases between. The CDR3 here is CASSPISYEQYF. CDR3 nucleotide sequence: TGTGCCAGCAGCCCTATCTCCTACGAGCAGTACTTC.

This clone was seen a single time. J is TRBJ1-6 and V is TRBV9, with D hard to call. The CDR3 is 14 residues long. V lost 0 bases to trimming and J lost 5 bases, with 6 bases between them. Germline V gives CDR1 SGDLS, CDR2 YYNGEE. This chain's CDR3 is CASSVGGNNSPLHF. Here the CDR3 DNA reads TGTGCCAGCAGCGTAGGTGGGAATAATTCACCCCTCCACTTT.

The genes are TRBV19 and TRBJ1-5; D ambiguous. This CDR3 is built from 18 residues. Germline CDR1 LNHDA, CDR2 SQIVND (reference sequence). Trimming removed 6 bases from V and 0 bases from J, with 21 bases in between. CDR3 nucleotides: TGTGCCAGTAGCCCCACCCCCCAGACCACCCATAGCAATCAGCCCCAGCATTTT. Protein: CASSPTPQTTHSNQPQHF.

This clone turned up a few times. The rearrangement uses TRBV7-9 and TRBJ2-7; 10 bases map to TRBD2. Germline V gives CDR1 SEHNR, CDR2 FQNEAQ (reference sequence). There are 16 residues in the CDR3. V lost 5 bases, J lost 2 bases, and 9 bases stayed unmatched. In DNA form, the CDR3 reads TGTGCCAGCAGCCCGCGGACTAGCGGAGAAGCCTACGAGCAGTACTTC. Protein: CASSPRTSGEAYEQYF.

V gene TRBV4-3 combines with J gene TRBJ1-1; D might be TRBD1 (5 bases). Trimming cost V 1 base and J 0 bases, with 12 bases left between them. Germline V lookup: CDR1 LGHNA, CDR2 YSLEER. The CDR3 length is 16 residues. The CDR3 here is CASSQGGRALNTEAFF. The CDR3 bases are TGCGCCAGCAGCCAAGGCGGCAGGGCCTTGAACACTGAAGCTTTCTTT.

The rearrangement links TRBV18 to TRBJ2-1; TRBD1 matches 7 bases. This CDR3 is built from 14 residues. CDR1 and CDR2 (germline): KGHSH, LQKENI. V dropped 5 bases and J dropped 5; count of bases not matched to a gene: 6. The CDR3 reads CASSGQEQHNEQFF. The CDR3 nucleotides are TGTGCCAGCTCAGGACAGGAACAACACAATGAGCAGTTCTTC.

The chain recombines TRBV7-2 with TRBJ2-7, with a tentative D call TRBD1 (5 bases). The CDR3 covers 14 residues. V lost 3 bases, J lost 3 bases, and 12 bases lay in between. Per germline, CDR1 SGHTA and CDR2 FQGNSA. DNA of the CDR3: TGTGCCAGCAGCTTGGGGCCGAGTTACTACGAGCAGTACTTC. This codes for CASSLGPSYYEQYF.

The V and J genes are TRBV5-1 and TRBJ2-7; a weak D match, TRBD2 (5 bases). Germline values: CDR1 SGHRS, CDR2 YFSETQ. The V and J ends lost 3 bases and 2 bases respectively, with 9 bases between them. The CDR3 has 13 amino acids. CDR3 residues: CASSSDGTYEQYF. DNA for the CDR3: TGCGCCAGCAGCTCGGACGGGACCTACGAGCAGTACTTC.

The V call is TRBV14, the J call TRBJ2-2, with D perhaps matching TRBD1 (6 bases). The V end lost 0 bases, the J end lost 7 bases, and 15 bases lay between the germline ends. Germline lookup yields CDR1 SGHDN and CDR2 FVKESK. The CDR3 sequence is 16 residues long. Here the CDR3 DNA reads TGTGCCAGCAGCCAAGATACGGGACACCCACTCGGGGAGCTGTTTTTT. It translates to CASSQDTGHPLGELFF.

The chain recombines TRBV19 with TRBJ2-3; no clear D gene. The V end lost 6 bases, the J end lost 0 bases, and 10 bases lay between the germline ends. Germline loops: CDR1 LNHDA, CDR2 SQIVND (reference sequence). This CDR3 is 14 amino acids long. In DNA form, the CDR3 reads TGTGCCAGTAGGACCGACACCAGCACAGATACGCAGTATTTT. Translation: CASRTDTSTDTQYF.

V and J are TRBV5-1 and TRBJ2-3; TRBD2 matches at 11 bases. From germline, CDR1 is SGHRS and CDR2 YFSETQ. The CDR3 sequence is 15 residues long. V shed 5 bases, J shed 6 bases, and the junction held 8 bases outside the gene matches. The CDR3 sequence is CASRGSGRADDTQYF. CDR3 bases: TGCGCCAGCAGGGGTAGCGGGAGGGCCGATGATACGCAGTATTTT.

V and J are TRBV7-9 and TRBJ1-2; perhaps TRBD1 as D (6 bases). V gave up 4 bases and J gave up 6 bases, with 21 bases separating them. The CDR3 is 16 residues long. Germline V gives CDR1 SEHNR, CDR2 FQNEAQ (reference sequence). CDR3 DNA sequence: TGTGCCAGCAGCTCCCAATTCCCGAAGGGGGTAAATGGCTACACCTTC. Protein product: CASSSQFPKGVNGYTF.